This T cell receptor beta chain was sequenced for a study of memory CD8 T cells in hepatitis C reinfection. Study-level background: A positive HCV RNA test after two negatives ≥60 days apart defined reinfection.

Clones were read by immunoSEQ multiplex PCR, and TCRdb kept only the in-frame ones, dropping some. The data hold 44,000 or so clones, with approximately 88% observed a single time. Specified time point: peak reinfection, 3 to 8 weeks after reinfection detection. The sorted cells went straight to TCR sequencing with no prior in vitro expansion. V lost 1 base and J 10 bases, leaving 14 bases between the germline ends. The CDR3 is made up of 14 amino acids. Germline V CDR1 and CDR2: SGHAT, FQNNGV. The TCR was taken from a man aged 18 to 29 with hepatitis C virus infection. Sequencing used naive CD8+ T cells sorted from blood. The chain recombines TRBV11-2 with TRBJ2-1; D perhaps matches TRBD2 (5 bases). CDR3 in amino acids: CASSLASSSGEQFF. CDR3 nucleotide sequence: TGTGCCAGCAGCTTAGCTAGCTCGTCGGGGGAGCAGTTCTTC.